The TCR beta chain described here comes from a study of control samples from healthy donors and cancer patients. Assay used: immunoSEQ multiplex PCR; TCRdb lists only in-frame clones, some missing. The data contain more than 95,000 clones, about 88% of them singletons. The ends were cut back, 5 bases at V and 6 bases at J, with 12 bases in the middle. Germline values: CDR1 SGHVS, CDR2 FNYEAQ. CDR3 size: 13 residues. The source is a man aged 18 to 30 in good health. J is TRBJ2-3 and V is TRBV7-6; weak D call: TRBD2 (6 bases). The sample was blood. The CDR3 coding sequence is TGTGCCAGCAGCAGACTAGGAATGGATACGCAGTATTTT. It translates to CASSRLGMDTQYF.